Listed below are T cell receptor beta chains from one sample, sequenced in a study of T-cell reconstitution after alpha-beta-depleted transplantation in children. From the PCR reads, TCRdb called clonotypes with MiXCR, one entry per CDR3 protein. The repertoire has around 410,000 distinct CDR3 sequences, approximately 10% of them found once; the top ten carry roughly 6%. Source: PBMCs from the stem cell graft donor, taken from the stem cell graft. All receptors derive from a human donor who donated a stem cell graft to a child with acute myeloid leukemia. CDR3s include the opening cysteine and the closing phenylalanine or tryptophan. Each record gives: J gene, D gene, CDR3 length, clone size, V gene, CDR3 protein. The D gene is left open where the match is weak. Not all rows give a size; the values are once, few, many and, for expanded clones, a class.

TRBJ2-2 . 14 . TRBV24-1 CATSDTQGPGELFF
TRBJ2-5 . 16 . TRBV12-3/TRBV12-4 CASSFDIGGAGETQYF
TRBJ2-5 TRBD1 14 . TRBV29-1 CSVLDRVEQETQYF
TRBJ2-2 . 13 . TRBV20-1 CSARQGLARELFF
TRBJ2-2 TRBD2 15 . TRBV5-1 CASQERGGSTGELFF
TRBJ2-5 . 12 . TRBV30 CAWNRVGETQYF
TRBJ2-1 . 11 many TRBV12-3/TRBV12-4 CASSLVIEQFF
TRBJ2-5 . 16 . TRBV10-2 CASSEPWGSEKETQYF
TRBJ1-1 . 11 many TRBV30 CAWSRWGEAFF
TRBJ2-3 TRBD2 15 . TRBV6-2/TRBV6-3 CASSYNGGASDTQYF
TRBJ2-3 TRBD2 14 . TRBV20-1 CSAWTSGMADTQYF
TRBJ1-4 . 14 . TRBV30 CAWSKRSTNEKLFF
TRBJ2-7 TRBD1 14 few TRBV5-1 CASSHGQENYEQYF
TRBJ1-2 . 12 . TRBV30 CAWSVGGNGYTF
TRBJ2-1 TRBD2 16 . TRBV12-3/TRBV12-4 CASRPRLAGGTVEQFF
TRBJ1-1 . 17 . TRBV28 CASRITDRRGMNTEAFF
TRBJ2-7 TRBD2 17 . TRBV7-2 CASSLGIGLAASLSQYF
TRBJ1-1 TRBD1 14 . TRBV3-1 CASSQESGQGQAFF
TRBJ2-7 TRBD1 12 few TRBV9 CASSGQGGEQYF
TRBJ1-2 . 16 many TRBV6-2/TRBV6-3 CASSQDLTTANYGYTF
TRBJ2-7 . 14 few TRBV7-2 CASSPAGETYEQYF
TRBJ2-5 TRBD2 14 once TRBV7-6 CASTRLAGEETQYF
TRBJ1-5 TRBD1 16 few TRBV10-3 CATSRQGADSNQPQHF
TRBJ2-7 TRBD2 14 . TRBV10-2 CASAGTSGVYEQYF
TRBJ1-1 . 12 . TRBV6-2/TRBV6-3 CASSYYGGEAFF
TRBJ2-7 . 14 . TRBV27 CASSFSEGAYEQYF
TRBJ2-3 . 14 once TRBV5-1 CASRLRIGTDTQYF
TRBJ1-1 . 12 . TRBV29-1 CSVAGGGAEAFF
TRBJ1-3 TRBD1 14 few TRBV20-1 CSAPERGRGNTIYF
TRBJ2-3 TRBD2 15 few TRBV5-1 CASSFERGASDTQYF
TRBJ2-2 . 13 few TRBV5-1 CASSLFQDRELFF
TRBJ2-2 TRBD1 17 few TRBV6-1 CASSLGVLTGLTGELFF
TRBJ2-1 . 13 . TRBV11-2 CASSSTGGDEQFF
TRBJ1-2 . 16 few TRBV15 CATSRGGLTGDYGYTF
TRBJ2-6 TRBD1 14 . TRBV29-1 CSATGDAGANVLTF
TRBJ1-3 . 18 . TRBV12-3/TRBV12-4 CASSFGVSRKNSGNTIYF
TRBJ2-5 . 16 . TRBV15 CATSRVPGTPQETQYF
TRBJ2-1 . 14 . TRBV29-1 CSVEVRAPYNEQFF
TRBJ2-2 TRBD2 15 many TRBV6-2/TRBV6-3 CASSPSGRDTGELFF
TRBJ1-2 TRBD1 12 few TRBV29-1 CSVEGQAYGYTF
TRBJ2-1 TRBD1 15 many TRBV4-1 CASSQGGQGTNEQFF
TRBJ2-2 . 12 . TRBV4-2 CASSPPYGELFF
TRBJ1-2 . 13 few TRBV2 CATHGYSGYGYTF
TRBJ2-2 . 11 . TRBV29-1 CSVGNTGELFF
TRBJ1-3 TRBD1 15 . TRBV20-1 CSVTRDRGPGNTIYF
TRBJ2-1 . 18 few TRBV11-1 CASSQPRNVQKRRNEQFF
TRBJ2-3 . 13 . TRBV10-3 CAIRSPRTDTQYF
TRBJ1-2 TRBD1 14 . TRBV7-2 CASSFGTVLYGYTF
TRBJ1-3 . 15 . TRBV10-2 CASRDARVSGNTIYF
TRBJ2-7 . 15 . TRBV28 CASILRAGATAEQYF